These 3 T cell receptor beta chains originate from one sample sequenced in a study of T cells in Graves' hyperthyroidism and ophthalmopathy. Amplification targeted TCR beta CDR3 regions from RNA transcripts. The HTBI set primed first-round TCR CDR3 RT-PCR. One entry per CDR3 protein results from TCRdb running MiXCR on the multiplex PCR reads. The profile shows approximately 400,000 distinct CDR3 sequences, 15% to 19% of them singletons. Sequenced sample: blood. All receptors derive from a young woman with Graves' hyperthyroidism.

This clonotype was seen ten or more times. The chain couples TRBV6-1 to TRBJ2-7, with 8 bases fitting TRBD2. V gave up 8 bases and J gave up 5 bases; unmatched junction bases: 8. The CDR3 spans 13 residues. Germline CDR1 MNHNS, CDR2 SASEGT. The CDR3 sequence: CASGRTSTNEQYF. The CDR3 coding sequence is TGTGCCAGCGGACGGACTAGCACAAACGAGCAGTACTTC.

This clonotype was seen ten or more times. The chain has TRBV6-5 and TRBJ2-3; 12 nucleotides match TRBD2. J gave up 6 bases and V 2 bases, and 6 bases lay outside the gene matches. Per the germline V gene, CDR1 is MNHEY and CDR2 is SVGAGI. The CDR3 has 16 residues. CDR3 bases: TGTGCCAGCAGTTACCTAGCGGGAGGGCCAGGGGATACGCAGTATTTT. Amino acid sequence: CASSYLAGGPGDTQYF.

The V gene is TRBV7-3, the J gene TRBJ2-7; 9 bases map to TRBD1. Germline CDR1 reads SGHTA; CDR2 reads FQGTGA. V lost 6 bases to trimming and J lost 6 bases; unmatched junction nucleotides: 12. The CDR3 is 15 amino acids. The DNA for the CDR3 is TGTGCCAGCAGGATCGGGACAGGGAATAGATTCGAGCAGTACTTC. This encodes CASRIGTGNRFEQYF. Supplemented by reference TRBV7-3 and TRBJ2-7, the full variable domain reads GAGVSQTPSNKVTEKGKYVELRCDPISGHTALYWYRQSLGQGPEFLIYFQGTGAADDSGLPNDRFFAVRPEGSVSTLKIQRTERGDSAVYLCASRIGTGNRFEQYFGPGTRLTVT.